These 21 T cell receptor beta chains came from one sample sequenced in a study of cytomegalovirus exposure and HLA in healthy donors. Amplification used 60 Vbeta primers and 13 Jbeta primers. Only in-frame clones appear in the TCRdb table, and some are missing; sequencing was by immunoSEQ multiplex PCR. The sample has about 190,000 clones; 75% to 90% are singletons. Sequenced sample: PBMCs. The receptors derive from a woman aged 25 to 39 in good health and CMV-seronegative.

The gene calls are TRBV7-8 and TRBJ1-4; tentatively, D is TRBD1 (6 bases). CDR1 is SGHVS, CDR2 FQNEAQ, per germline. Between the trimmed V and J ends, which lost 2 bases and 5 bases, there was a span of 15 bases. This CDR3 region has 16 residues. CDR3 sequence: CASSLTGPGRNEKLFF. The CDR3 coding sequence is TGTGCCAGCAGCTTAACAGGGCCCGGTAGAAATGAAAAACTGTTTTTT.

The chain combines TRBV5-1 with TRBJ2-7; TRBD1 matches 8 bases. This CDR3 has 15 residues. CDR1 and CDR2 (germline): SGHRS, YFSETQ. V gave up 4 bases and J gave up 3 bases; unmatched junction bases: 9. The CDR3 DNA sequence: TGCGCCAGCAGCCCGGGACAGGTGGCCATCTACGAGCAGTACTTC. As protein: CASSPGQVAIYEQYF.

In the case of this clone: The conserved phenylalanine or tryptophan normally closing the CDR3 is absent here, so this likely arose from a read error. The rearrangement uses TRBV18 and TRBJ1-2; D is unresolved. Trimming shortened V by 0 bases and J by 4 bases, and 6 bases separated the two germline ends. The germline V gene has CDR1 KGHSH and CDR2 LQKENI. The length of the CDR3 is 13 residues. CDR3 sequence (DNA): TGTGCCAGCTCACCACCGGGCAGCTATGGCTACACCCTC. Its protein product is CASSPPGSYGYTL.

V usage is TRBV11-2 and J usage is TRBJ2-1, with D hard to call. Per the germline V gene, CDR1 is SGHAT and CDR2 is FQNNGV. The V end was cut by 2 bases, the J end by 7 bases, with 12 bases between. This CDR3 is 14 amino acids long. The CDR3: CASSLYPPPNEQFF. Written as DNA, the CDR3 is TGTGCCAGCAGCTTATATCCCCCCCCGAATGAGCAGTTCTTC.

The V gene is TRBV5-1, the J gene TRBJ1-1; D is unclear. CDR1 and CDR2 (germline): SGHRS, YFSETQ. This CDR3 comprises 16 residues. Trimming pared 0 bases from V and 1 base from J, leaving 13 bases between. CDR3 nucleotides: TGCGCCAGCAGCTTGGCCTCGAACAGTCAGAACACTGAAGCTTTCTTT. It encodes CASSLASNSQNTEAFF.

Written as DNA, the CDR3 is TGTGCCAGCAGCCCGCGGGGGGGGAACACCGGGGAGCTGTTTTTT. The encoded protein is CASSPRGGNTGELFF. V gene TRBV7-3 combines with J gene TRBJ2-2; 9 bases align to TRBD2. Germline trimming cut 5 bases from V and 1 base from J; bases unmatched to any gene: 2. The CDR3 has 15 amino acids. Germline CDR1 SGHTA, CDR2 FQGTGA.

This chain connects TRBV5-1 to TRBJ2-7; possible D gene TRBD2, 6 bases. The V gene lost 5 bases and the J gene lost 3 bases, with 9 bases spanning the gap. The CDR3 has 12 residues. Germline assignment: CDR1 SGHRS and CDR2 YFSETQ. The CDR3 loop reads CASSRDFYEQYF. The CDR3 nucleotides read TGCGCCAGCAGTCGGGACTTCTACGAGCAGTACTTC. The full variable domain, rest sourced from reference TRBV5-1 and TRBJ2-7, is KAGVTQTPRYLIKTRGQQVTLSCSPISGHRSVSWYQQTPGQGLQFLFEYFSETQRNKGNFPGRFSGRQFSNSRSEMNVSTLELGDSALYLCASSRDFYEQYFGPGTRLTVT.

The CDR3: CASSFLVGGLAEYKRDNEQFF. The CDR3 bases are TGTGCCAGTAGTTTTCTAGTTGGAGGGCTAGCGGAGTACAAGCGGGACAATGAGCAGTTCTTC. The V call is TRBV19, the J call TRBJ2-1; 7 bases agree with TRBD2. The CDR3 extends over 21 amino acids. Germline CDR1 is LNHDA and CDR2 is SQIVND (reference sequence). V lost 5 bases and J lost 5; bases outside the gene matches: 27. Filled out from reference TRBV19 and TRBJ2-1, the complete variable domain reads DGGITQSPKYLFRKEGQNVTLSCEQNLNHDAMYWYRQDPGQGLRLIYYSQIVNDFQKGDIAEGYSVSREKKESFPLTVTSAQKNPTAFYLCASSFLVGGLAEYKRDNEQFFGPGTRLTVL.

The J gene is TRBJ1-1, the V gene TRBV18; D possibly corresponds to TRBD1 (6 bases). This CDR3 has 15 residues. The V end was cut by 5 bases, the J end by 7 bases, with 20 bases between. Germline CDR1 is KGHSH and CDR2 is LQKENI. The CDR3 region is CASSSTDRSVGEAFF. CDR3 sequence (DNA): TGTGCCAGCTCATCAACCGACAGGTCCGTTGGTGAAGCTTTCTTT.

This clone occurred once. The rearrangement uses TRBV5-1 and TRBJ2-3; no reliable D call. Trimming took 1 base from V and 4 from J, leaving 13 bases between them. This CDR3 has 15 residues. Germline V gene sequence: CDR1 SGHRS, CDR2 YFSETQ. The CDR3 region is CASSLIPSTPDTQYF. CDR3 in DNA: TGCGCCAGCAGCTTGATTCCTAGTACCCCAGATACGCAGTATTTT.

The chain recombines TRBV19 with TRBJ1-2; D ambiguous. The germline V gene has CDR1 LNHDA and CDR2 SQIVND (reference sequence). V lost 3 bases and J 2 bases, leaving 7 bases between the germline ends. The length of the CDR3 is 13 residues. In DNA, the CDR3 is TGTGCCAGTAGTATTGGAGAGAACTATGGCTACACCTTC. Residues: CASSIGENYGYTF.

The chain combines TRBV19 with TRBJ2-1, with 9 bases aligning to TRBD2. V shed 4 bases and J 7 bases; nucleotides not matched to a gene: 11. CDR1 LNHDA and CDR2 SQIVND come from the germline V gene (reference sequence). CDR3 length: 16 residues. The CDR3 protein is CASSSLGREGRNEQFF. CDR3 nucleotides: TGTGCCAGTAGTAGCTTGGGGCGGGAGGGAAGGAATGAGCAGTTCTTC.

The rearrangement joins TRBV9 to TRBJ2-2; 7 bases fit TRBD2. CDR1 and CDR2 (germline): SGDLS, YYNGEE. The trim removed 4 bases at V and 4 bases at J, leaving 7 bases unmatched. The CDR3 loop spans 15 amino acids. DNA for the CDR3: TGTGCCAGCAGCCCCCGGACTAGGGGCACCGGGGAGCTGTTTTTT. Encoded protein: CASSPRTRGTGELFF.

V and J are TRBV6-6 and TRBJ2-1, with TRBD2 matching over 14 bases. The CDR3 covers 16 residues. The germline V gene encodes CDR1 MNHNY and CDR2 SVGAGI (reference sequence). The J segment lost 6 bases and the V segment lost 2 bases, leaving 3 bases of the junction unmatched. The CDR3 protein is CASSYAGLAGANEQFF. CDR3 nucleotide sequence: TGTGCCAGCAGTTACGCGGGACTAGCGGGAGCCAATGAGCAGTTCTTC.

This clone was seen once. The chain carries TRBV2 and TRBJ1-2; 8 positions agree with TRBD1. V shed 5 bases, J shed 8 bases, and the junction held 4 bases outside the gene matches. The CDR3 totals 12 residues. Looked up from germline, CDR1 is SNHLY and CDR2 is FYNNEI. The CDR3 sequence is CASSPTGDGYTF. In DNA form, the CDR3 reads TGTGCCAGCAGTCCGACAGGGGACGGCTACACCTTC.

This clone was counted between two and nine times. This chain connects TRBV19 to TRBJ2-5; D not certain. Trimming stripped 3 bases from V and 1 base from J, with 9 bases between. Per the germline V gene, CDR1 is LNHDA and CDR2 is SQIVND (reference sequence). This CDR3 contains 14 residues. The CDR3 reads CASSIAGFQETQYF. CDR3 coding DNA: TGTGCCAGTAGTATTGCCGGGTTCCAAGAGACCCAGTACTTC.

The chain is built from TRBV11-2 and TRBJ2-7; 8 nucleotides agree with TRBD2. The germline CDR1 and CDR2 sequences are SGHAT and FQNNGV. This CDR3 has 16 amino acids. V lost 1 base and J lost 5; bases outside the gene matches: 10. The CDR3 DNA reads TGTGCCAGCAGCTTAGTTCGGGCTAGCGGGTCCCACGAGCAGTACTTC. Residues: CASSLVRASGSHEQYF.

The chain combines TRBV4-1 with TRBJ1-2; 12 nucleotides line up with TRBD1. V dropped 4 bases and J dropped 8; count of bases not matched to a gene: 8. The CDR3 length is 15 residues. CDR1 and CDR2 from the germline V gene are MGHRA and YSYEKL. The CDR3, as DNA: TGCGCCAGCAGCCGGGACAGGGGGCCGGGATTGGGCTACACCTTC. Translated, it gives CASSRDRGPGLGYTF.

The genes are TRBV25-1 and TRBJ2-1; D remains unclear. Germline-derived CDR1 and CDR2 are MGHDK and SYGVNS. CDR3 size: 17 residues. The V gene lost 5 bases and the J gene lost 1 base, with 18 bases spanning the gap. CDR3 in DNA: TGTGCCAGCAGTCCCCGGCTTGGCGGAGTATCCTACAATGAGCAGTTCTTC. As protein: CASSPRLGGVSYNEQFF.

J is TRBJ2-7 and V is TRBV7-6, with a tentative D call TRBD2 (6 bases). CDR1 and CDR2 (germline): SGHVS, FNYEAQ. Between the trimmed V and J ends, which lost 1 base and 3 bases, there was a span of 13 bases. The CDR3 consists of 15 residues. Here the CDR3 reads CASSLVAGPSYEQYF. The DNA for the CDR3 is TGTGCCAGCAGCTTAGTTGCGGGACCGAGCTACGAGCAGTACTTC.

The chain employs TRBV28 and TRBJ2-3, with D possibly matching TRBD2 (6 bases). Germline CDR1 MDHEN, CDR2 SYDVKM. The CDR3 length is 13 residues. Trimming shortened V by 8 bases and J by 5 bases, and 14 bases separated the two germline ends. CDR3 amino acids: CASLSGVIDTQYF. CDR3 in DNA: TGTGCCAGCTTATCGGGAGTTATAGATACGCAGTATTTT.